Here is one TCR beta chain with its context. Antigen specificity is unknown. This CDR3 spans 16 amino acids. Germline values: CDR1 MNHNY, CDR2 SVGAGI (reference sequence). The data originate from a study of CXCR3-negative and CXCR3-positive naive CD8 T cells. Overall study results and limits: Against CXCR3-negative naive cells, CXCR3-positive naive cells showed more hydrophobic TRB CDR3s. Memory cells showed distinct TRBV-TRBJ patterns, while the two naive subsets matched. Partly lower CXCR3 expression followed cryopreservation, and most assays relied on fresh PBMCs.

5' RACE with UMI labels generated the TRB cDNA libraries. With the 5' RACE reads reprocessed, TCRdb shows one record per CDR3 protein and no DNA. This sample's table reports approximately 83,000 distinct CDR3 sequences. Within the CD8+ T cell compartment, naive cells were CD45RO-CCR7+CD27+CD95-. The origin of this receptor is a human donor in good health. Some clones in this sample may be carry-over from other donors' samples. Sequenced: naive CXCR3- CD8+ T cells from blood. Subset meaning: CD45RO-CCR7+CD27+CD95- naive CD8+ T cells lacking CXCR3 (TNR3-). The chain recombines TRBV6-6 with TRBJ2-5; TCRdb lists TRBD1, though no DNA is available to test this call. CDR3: CASSYQLQGLGETQYF.